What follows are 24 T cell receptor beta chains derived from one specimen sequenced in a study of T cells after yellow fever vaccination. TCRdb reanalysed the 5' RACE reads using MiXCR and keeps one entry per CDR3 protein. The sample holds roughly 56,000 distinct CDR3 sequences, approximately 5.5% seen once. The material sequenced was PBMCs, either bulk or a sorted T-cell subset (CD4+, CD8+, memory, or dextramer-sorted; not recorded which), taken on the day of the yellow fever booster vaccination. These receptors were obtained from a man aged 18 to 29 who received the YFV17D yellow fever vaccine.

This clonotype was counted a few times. The CDR3 protein is CASTPSPHATQYF. The DNA of the CDR3 is TGTGCCAGCACCCCCTCCCCCCATGCTACGCAGTATTTT. The V call is TRBV7-2, the J call TRBJ2-3; no clear D gene. CDR1 SGHTA and CDR2 FQGNSA come from the germline V gene. The CDR3 loop spans 13 amino acids. V lost 7 bases and J 8 bases, leaving 16 bases between the germline ends.

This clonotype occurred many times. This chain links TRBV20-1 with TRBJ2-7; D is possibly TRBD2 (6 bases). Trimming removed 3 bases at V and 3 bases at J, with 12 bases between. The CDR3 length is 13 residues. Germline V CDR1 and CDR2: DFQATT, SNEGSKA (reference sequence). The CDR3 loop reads CSASPGGDYEQYV. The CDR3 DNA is TGCAGTGCTAGTCCAGGCGGGGACTACGAGCAGTACGTC.

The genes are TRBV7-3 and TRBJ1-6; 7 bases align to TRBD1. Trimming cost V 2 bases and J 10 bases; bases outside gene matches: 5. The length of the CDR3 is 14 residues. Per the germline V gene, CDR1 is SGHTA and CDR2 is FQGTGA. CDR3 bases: TGTGCCAGCAGCTTAGAGGGGGCAGGGTCACCCCTCCACTTT. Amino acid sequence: CASSLEGAGSPLHF.

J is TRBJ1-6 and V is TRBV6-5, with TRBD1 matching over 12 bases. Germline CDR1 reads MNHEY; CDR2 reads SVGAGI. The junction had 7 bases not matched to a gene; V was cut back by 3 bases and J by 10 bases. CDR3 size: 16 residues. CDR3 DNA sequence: TGTGCCAGCAGTTATGTGGGACAGGGGGCTGAGTCACCCCTCCACTTT. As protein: CASSYVGQGAESPLHF.

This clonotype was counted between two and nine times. The CDR3 spells CASSLVSSASSYEQYV. The CDR3 nucleotides are TGCGCCAGCAGCTTGGTATCATCGGCGAGCTCCTACGAGCAGTACGTC. The chain links TRBV5-1 to TRBJ2-7; D remains unclear. CDR3 length: 16 amino acids. V was clipped by 0 bases and J by 0 bases, with 13 bases between them. Germline V gives CDR1 SGHRS, CDR2 YFSETQ.

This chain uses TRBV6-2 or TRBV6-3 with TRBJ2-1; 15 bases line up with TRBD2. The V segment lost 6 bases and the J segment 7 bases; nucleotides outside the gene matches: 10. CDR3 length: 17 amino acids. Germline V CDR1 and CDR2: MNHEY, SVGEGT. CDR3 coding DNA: TGTGCCAGCAGCAAAGTCGAGGGGACTAGCGGGGGGAATGAGCAGTTCTTC. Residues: CASSKVEGTSGGNEQFF.

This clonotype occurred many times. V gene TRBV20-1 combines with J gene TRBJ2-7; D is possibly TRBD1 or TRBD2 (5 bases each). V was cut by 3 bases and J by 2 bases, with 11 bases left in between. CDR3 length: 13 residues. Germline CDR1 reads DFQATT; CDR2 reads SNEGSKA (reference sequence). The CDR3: CSARRGGAYEQYF. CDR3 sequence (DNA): TGCAGTGCTAGGAGGGGTGGGGCCTACGAGCAGTACTTC.

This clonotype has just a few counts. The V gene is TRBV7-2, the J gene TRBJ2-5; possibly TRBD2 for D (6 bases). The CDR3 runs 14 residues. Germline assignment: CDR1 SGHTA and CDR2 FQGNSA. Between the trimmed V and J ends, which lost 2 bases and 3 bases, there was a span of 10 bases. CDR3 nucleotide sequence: TGTGCCAGCAGCTTATATGCGGGGAAAGAGACCCAGTACTTC. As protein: CASSLYAGKETQYF.

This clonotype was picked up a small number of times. The DNA for the CDR3 is TGTGCCAGCAGTGAAAGGGCCAGGGACCAAGAGACCCAGTACTTC. Translating gives CASSERARDQETQYF. This chain uses TRBV6-4 with TRBJ2-5; possible D gene TRBD1, 5 bases. Trimming left V 3 bases short and J 0 bases short, with 11 bases between. The CDR3 totals 15 residues. Germline-derived CDR1 and CDR2 are MRHNA and SNTAGT.

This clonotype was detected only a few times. The CDR3 DNA reads TGTGCCACCTTGAGGTCAGATTCACCCCTCCACTTT. Residues: CATLRSDSPLHF. This chain joins TRBV24-1 and TRBJ1-6; unclear D gene. The CDR3 contains 12 residues. CDR1 and CDR2 (germline): KGHDR, SFDVKD. V was pared by 9 bases and J by 8 bases, with 10 bases between.

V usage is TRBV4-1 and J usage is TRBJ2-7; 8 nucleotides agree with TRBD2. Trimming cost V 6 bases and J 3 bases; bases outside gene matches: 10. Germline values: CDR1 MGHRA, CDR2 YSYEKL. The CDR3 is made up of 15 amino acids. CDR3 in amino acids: CASRQSGGHVYEQYF. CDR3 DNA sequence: TGCGCCAGCAGGCAGAGCGGGGGACATGTCTACGAGCAGTACTTC.

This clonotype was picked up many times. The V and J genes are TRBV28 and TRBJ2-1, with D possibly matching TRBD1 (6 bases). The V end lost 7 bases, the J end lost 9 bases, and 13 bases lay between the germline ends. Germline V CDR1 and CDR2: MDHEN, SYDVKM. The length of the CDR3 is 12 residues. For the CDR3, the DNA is TGTGCCAGCAAGTTACAGGGTCTTGAGCAGTTCTTC. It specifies CASKLQGLEQFF.

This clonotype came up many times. CDR3 loop: CASSPQRGEYNEQFF. The CDR3, as DNA: TGTGCCAGCAGTCCCCAGCGGGGGGAGTACAATGAGCAGTTCTTC. The rearrangement uses TRBV12-3 or TRBV12-4 and TRBJ2-1; 9 positions agree with TRBD2. J lost 4 bases, V lost 5 bases, and 6 bases had no gene match. CDR3 length: 15 amino acids.

This CDR3 is CASSSLGAGNQPQHF. CDR3 nucleotide sequence: TGTGCCAGCAGTTCCCTAGGGGCTGGCAATCAGCCCCAGCATTTT. This chain joins TRBV12-3 or TRBV12-4 and TRBJ1-5, with D perhaps matching TRBD1 (5 bases). This CDR3 region has 15 residues. V was clipped by 4 bases and J by 2 bases, with 12 bases between them.

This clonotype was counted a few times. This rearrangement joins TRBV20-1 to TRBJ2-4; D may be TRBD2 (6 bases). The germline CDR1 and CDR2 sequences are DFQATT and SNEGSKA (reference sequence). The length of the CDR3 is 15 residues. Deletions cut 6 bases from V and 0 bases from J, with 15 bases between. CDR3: CSAGRERVAKNIQYF. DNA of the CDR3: TGCAGTGCGGGCCGGGAGAGAGTAGCCAAAAACATTCAGTACTTC.

CDR3 nucleotide sequence: TGTGCCAGCAGTACCCGCCTTGGAAACACCATATATTTT. Protein: CASSTRLGNTIYF. The rearrangement joins TRBV27 to TRBJ1-3; D is unclear. The CDR3 has 13 residues. Between the trimmed V and J ends, which lost 5 bases and 3 bases, there was a span of 8 bases. The germline V gene has CDR1 MNHEY and CDR2 SMNVEV (reference sequence).

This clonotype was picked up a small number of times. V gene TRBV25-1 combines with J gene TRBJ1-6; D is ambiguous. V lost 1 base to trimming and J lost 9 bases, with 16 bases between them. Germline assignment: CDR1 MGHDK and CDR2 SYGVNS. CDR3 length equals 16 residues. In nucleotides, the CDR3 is TGTGCCAGCAGTGAATCCAGATATAAGGGAGGTTCACCCCTCCACTTT. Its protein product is CASSESRYKGGSPLHF.

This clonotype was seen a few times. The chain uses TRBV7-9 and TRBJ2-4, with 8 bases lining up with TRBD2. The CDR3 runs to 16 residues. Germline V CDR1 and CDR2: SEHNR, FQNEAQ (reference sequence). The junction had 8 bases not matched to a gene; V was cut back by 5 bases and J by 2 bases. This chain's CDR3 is CASSPPGGGTKNIQYF. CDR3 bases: TGTGCCAGCAGCCCGCCGGGGGGGGGGACCAAAAACATTCAGTACTTC.

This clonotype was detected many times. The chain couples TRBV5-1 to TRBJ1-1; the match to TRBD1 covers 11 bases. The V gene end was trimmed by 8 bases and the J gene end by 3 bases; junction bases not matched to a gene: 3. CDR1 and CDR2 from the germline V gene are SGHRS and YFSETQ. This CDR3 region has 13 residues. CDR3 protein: CASGQGADTEAFF. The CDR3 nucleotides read TGCGCCAGTGGACAGGGGGCTGACACTGAAGCTTTCTTT.

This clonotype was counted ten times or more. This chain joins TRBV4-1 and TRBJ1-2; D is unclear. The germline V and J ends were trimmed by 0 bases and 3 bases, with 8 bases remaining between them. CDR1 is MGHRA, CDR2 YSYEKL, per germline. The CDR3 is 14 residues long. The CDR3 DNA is TGCGCCAGCAGCCAAGATGCTGGGGACTATGGCTACACCTTC. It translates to CASSQDAGDYGYTF.

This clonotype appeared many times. CDR3 loop: CASSRPEGSGVSPYNEQFF. The CDR3, as DNA: TGTGCCAGCAGCCGCCCGGAGGGTAGCGGGGTTTCGCCCTACAATGAGCAGTTCTTC. This chain joins TRBV14 and TRBJ2-1; 8 bases agree with TRBD2. After removal of 4 bases from V and 2 bases from J, the junction contained 16 bases not matched to a gene. Per the germline V gene, CDR1 is SGHDN and CDR2 is FVKESK. There are 19 residues in the CDR3. Drawing the rest from reference TRBV14 and TRBJ2-1, the complete variable domain is EAGVTQFPSHSVIEKGQTVTLRCDPISGHDNLYWYRRVMGKEIKFLLHFVKESKQDESGMPNNRFLAERTGGTYSTLKVQPAELEDSGVYFCASSRPEGSGVSPYNEQFFGPGTRLTVL.

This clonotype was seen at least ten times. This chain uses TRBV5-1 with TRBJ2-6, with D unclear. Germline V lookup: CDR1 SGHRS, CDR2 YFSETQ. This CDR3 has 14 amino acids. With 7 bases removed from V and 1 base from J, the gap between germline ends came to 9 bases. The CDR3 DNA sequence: TGCGCCAGCTCCCCCCCTTCTGGGGCCAACGTCCTGACTTTC. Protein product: CASSPPSGANVLTF.

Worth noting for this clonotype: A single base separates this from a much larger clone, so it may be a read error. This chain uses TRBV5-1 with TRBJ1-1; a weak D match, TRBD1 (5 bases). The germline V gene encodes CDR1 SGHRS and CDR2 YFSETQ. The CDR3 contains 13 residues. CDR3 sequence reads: CASTLTANTDAFF. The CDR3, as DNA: TGCGCCAGCACCCTGACAGCGAACACTGATGCTTTCTTT.

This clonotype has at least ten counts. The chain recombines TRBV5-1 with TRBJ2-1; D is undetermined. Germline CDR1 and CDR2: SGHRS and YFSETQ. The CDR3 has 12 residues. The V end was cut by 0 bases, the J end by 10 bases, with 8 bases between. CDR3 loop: CASSLGSPEQFF. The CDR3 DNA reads TGCGCCAGCAGCTTGGGGTCGCCGGAGCAGTTCTTC.